The 11 T cell receptor beta chains listed next were all sequenced from one sample in a study of monozygotic twins with inflammatory bowel disease. From the 5' RACE reads, TCRdb lists one entry per CDR3 protein and no DNA. This repertoire comprises 300,000 to 400,000 distinct CDR3 sequences; its ten largest clones make up roughly 2%. Material: blood. The receptors were sampled from a human donor with ulcerative colitis or Crohn's disease, or a healthy co-twin of an affected twin (not recorded which).

The chain uses TRBV6-1 and TRBJ2-5; TCRdb lists TRBD1, though no DNA is available to test this call. The CDR3 loop spans 15 amino acids. Germline-derived CDR1 and CDR2 are MNHNS and SASEGT. The CDR3 sequence: CATHPGAFARETQYF.

The V gene is TRBV6-5, the J gene TRBJ1-6. The CDR3 covers 13 residues. Germline V CDR1 and CDR2: MNHEY, SVGAGI. The chain's CDR3 is CASSYLENSPLHF.

This chain uses TRBV6-1 with TRBJ1-1. This CDR3 has 13 amino acids. In germline, CDR1 is MNHNS, CDR2 SASEGT. The CDR3 loop is CASSVQENTEAFF.

The chain couples TRBV9 to TRBJ2-2; TCRdb names TRBD1, which stays unverified in the absence of DNA. Germline CDR1 is SGDLS and CDR2 is YYNGEE. The CDR3 consists of 15 residues. The CDR3 sequence: CASSPGGSRTGELFF.

This chain uses TRBV5-1 with TRBJ1-6; TCRdb's D call, TRBD1, is unchecked because there is no DNA. This CDR3 spans 17 amino acids. The V gene's germline CDR1 is SGHRS and CDR2 YFSETQ. The CDR3 loop is CASSSDHRENYNSPLHF.

CDR3 region: CASSVNSVGTGELFF. V gene TRBV7-2 combines with J gene TRBJ2-2. The CDR3 has 15 residues. Germline CDR1 and CDR2: SGHTA and FQGNSA.

This chain connects TRBV27 to TRBJ2-1. The CDR3 runs 12 residues. Germline-derived CDR1 and CDR2 are MNHEY and SMNVEV (reference sequence). CDR3 region: CASGGPWKEQFF.

The CDR3 sequence is CASSSIDRELDGELFF. This rearrangement joins TRBV5-4 to TRBJ2-2; TCRdb's D call of TRBD1 is untestable without DNA. From germline, CDR1 is SGHNT and CDR2 YYREEE (reference sequence). The CDR3 spans 16 residues.

This chain links TRBV2 with TRBJ1-1; TCRdb lists TRBD1, though no DNA is available to test this call. The germline gives CDR1 SNHLY, CDR2 FYNNEI. This CDR3 is 17 amino acids long. CDR3 residues: CASSEIREPFLNTEAFF.

This sequence joins TRBV7-2 and TRBJ2-5. There are 14 residues in the CDR3. The germline V gene encodes CDR1 SGHTA and CDR2 FQGNSA. CDR3 in amino acids: CASRTLRIQETQYF.

This sequence joins TRBV5-1 and TRBJ2-3. The germline V gene has CDR1 SGHRS and CDR2 YFSETQ. The CDR3 sequence is 14 residues long. The CDR3 region is CASLGRESTDTQYF.